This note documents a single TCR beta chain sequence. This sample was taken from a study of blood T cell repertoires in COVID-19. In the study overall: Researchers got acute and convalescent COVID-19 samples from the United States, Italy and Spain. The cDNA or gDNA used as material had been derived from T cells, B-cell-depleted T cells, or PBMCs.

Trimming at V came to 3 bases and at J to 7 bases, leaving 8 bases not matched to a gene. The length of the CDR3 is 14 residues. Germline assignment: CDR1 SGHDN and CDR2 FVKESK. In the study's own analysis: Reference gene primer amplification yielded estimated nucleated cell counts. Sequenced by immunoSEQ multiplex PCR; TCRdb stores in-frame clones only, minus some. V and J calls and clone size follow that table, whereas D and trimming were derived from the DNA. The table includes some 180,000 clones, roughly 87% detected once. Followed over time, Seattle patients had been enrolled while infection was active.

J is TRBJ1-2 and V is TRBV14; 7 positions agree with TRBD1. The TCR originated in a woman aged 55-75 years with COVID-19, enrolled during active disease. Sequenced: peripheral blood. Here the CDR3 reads CASSQAGGVSGYTF. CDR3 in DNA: TGTGCCAGCAGCCAGGCAGGGGGAGTGAGTGGCTACACCTTC. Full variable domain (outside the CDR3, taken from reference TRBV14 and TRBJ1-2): EAGVTQFPSHSVIEKGQTVTLRCDPISGHDNLYWYRRVMGKEIKFLLHFVKESKQDESGMPNNRFLAERTGGTYSTLKVQPAELEDSGVYFCASSQAGGVSGYTFGSGTRLTVV.